The text below deals with one T cell receptor beta chain. Germline V gives CDR1 SGHRS, CDR2 YFSETQ. The CDR3 runs 12 residues. Trimming pared 5 bases from V and 4 bases from J, leaving 9 bases between. Assay: immunoSEQ multiplex PCR; the TCRdb copy retains only in-frame clones and omits some. This sample has over 40,000 clones; around 85% occur once, and the top ten carry about 2.8%. These data originate in a study of blood T cell repertoires in COVID-19. Across the study: Researchers got acute and convalescent COVID-19 samples from the United States, Italy and Spain.

The rearrangement uses TRBV5-1 and TRBJ2-5; weak D call: TRBD2 (6 bases). Material: peripheral blood. The sequence was obtained from a woman aged 55-70 years with acute or convalescent COVID-19. This chain's CDR3 is CASREGSETQYF. The CDR3, as DNA: TGCGCCAGCAGGGAGGGGTCAGAGACCCAGTACTTC.